This is a list of T cell receptor beta chains from one sample in a study of glioma-infiltrating T cells after dendritic cell vaccination. Libraries were prepared by immunoSEQ multiplex PCR; TCRdb keeps only in-frame clonotypes and omits some of them. The sample has approximately 82,000 clones, about 90% seen once. Sequenced here: blood, sampled before dendritic cell vaccination. The source is a human donor with glioblastoma. The CDR3 runs from the conserved cysteine through the conserved F or W. The D gene is left open where the match is weak. Not every row has a clone size; where given, it reads once, few, many or a size class.

TRBJ2-3	TRBV9	14	NA	TRBD2	CASSSKGEGDTQYF
TRBJ1-5	TRBV2	13	NA	NA	CASSYYNDQPQHF
TRBJ2-7	TRBV7-9	11	once	NA	CASALQVEQYF
TRBJ2-7	TRBV6-6	14	NA	NA	CASSYGRRNYEQYF
TRBJ2-3	TRBV18	13	NA	NA	CASSPPVAGTQYF
TRBJ2-1	TRBV28	16	NA	TRBD2	CASSLSGGGPNNEQFF
TRBJ2-1	TRBV5-1	15	NA	NA	CASSFGGLDTNEQFF
TRBJ1-1	TRBV2	12	NA	NA	CASGAQNTEAFF
TRBJ1-1	TRBV5-1	14	few	NA	CASSPAGGYTEAFF
TRBJ2-3	TRBV9	14	NA	NA	CASSVGQGTDTQYF
TRBJ1-1	TRBV5-1	15	NA	TRBD1	CASSSNPGGETEAFF
TRBJ2-1	TRBV7-6	16	NA	TRBD2	CASSYRLAGAPYEQFF
TRBJ1-1	TRBV9	16	NA	TRBD1	CASSQTTGAVGTEAFF
TRBJ2-7	TRBV11-3	14	NA	NA	CASSLLRTSYEQYF
NA	TRBV2	11	NA	NA	CASSEFGELFF